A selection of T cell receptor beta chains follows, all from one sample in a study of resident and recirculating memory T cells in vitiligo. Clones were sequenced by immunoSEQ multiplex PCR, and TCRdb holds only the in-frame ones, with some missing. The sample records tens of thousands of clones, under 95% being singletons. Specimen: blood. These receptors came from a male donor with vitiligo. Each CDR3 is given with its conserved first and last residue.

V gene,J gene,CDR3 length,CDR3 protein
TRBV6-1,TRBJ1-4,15,CASSLRTGRNEKLFF
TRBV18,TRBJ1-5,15,CASSPGGSGNQPQHF
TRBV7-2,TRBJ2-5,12,CASSLAGETQYF
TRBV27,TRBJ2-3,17,CASSFPGTSTSTDTQYF
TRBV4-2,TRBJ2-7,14,CASSQASGRYEQYF
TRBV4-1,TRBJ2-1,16,CASSHPFRGRYNEQFF
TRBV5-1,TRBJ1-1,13,CASSWDRNTEAFF
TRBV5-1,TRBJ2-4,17,CASSLDTEDLAKNIQYF
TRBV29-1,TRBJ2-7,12,CSVGAPPYEQYF
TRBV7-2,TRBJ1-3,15,CASSLDRVAGNTIYF
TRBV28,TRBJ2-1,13,CASSSGLNNEQFF
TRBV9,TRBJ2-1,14,CASSVQGAQNEQFF
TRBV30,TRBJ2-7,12,CACSSGTYEQYF
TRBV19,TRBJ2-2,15,CASSMVGGTTGELFF
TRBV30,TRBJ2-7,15,CAWSPGLAGVDEQYF
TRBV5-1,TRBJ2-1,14,CASSLGRTGDEQFF
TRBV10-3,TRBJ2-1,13,CAISEQGENEQFF
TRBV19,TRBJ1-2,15,CASSGTASFGMGYTF
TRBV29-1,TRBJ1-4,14,CSVEDLEGGEKLFF
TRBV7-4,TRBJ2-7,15,CASSLGDWTWDEQYF
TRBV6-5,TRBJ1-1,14,CASSLLKLNTEAFF
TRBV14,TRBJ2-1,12,CASSLSFNEQFF
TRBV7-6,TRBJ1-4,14,CASSLAGSNEKLFF
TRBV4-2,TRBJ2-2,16,CASSPGTSSNTGELFF
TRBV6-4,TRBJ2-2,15,CASSPGLAWPGELFF